The clone carrying this T cell receptor (beta chain) was picked up one time. Trimming at V came to 3 bases and at J to 6 bases, leaving 14 bases not matched to a gene. CDR3 size: 17 residues. Germline V gene sequence: CDR1 ENHRY, CDR2 SYGVKD. The data were produced by immunoSEQ multiplex PCR, yet TCRdb's version contains in-frame clones alone and is incomplete. The sample gives some 110,000 clones, 92% of which show up once; 1.5% to 2% is in the top ten. This entry comes from a study of T cell changes during pregnancy in multiple sclerosis. The sequenced sample was peripheral blood, obtained after pregnancy. The rearrangement uses TRBV10-3 and TRBJ2-3, with TRBD1 matching over 8 bases. This TCR was sampled from a female donor with multiple sclerosis, enrolled in a pregnancy study. The CDR3 protein is CAISDPKTGVRWDTQYF. As DNA, the CDR3 is TGTGCCATCAGTGACCCCAAGACAGGGGTAAGGTGGGATACGCAGTATTTT.